This T cell receptor beta chain was sequenced during a study of T cells expressing NK-cell markers (dated by TCRdb to the early 2020s). About the full investigation: TCR beta-chain repertoires were profiled in sorted CD3+CD56+NKG2C+, CD3+CD56+NKG2C- and CD3+CD56-NKG2C+ T-cell subsets from roughly eight donors. Seven of the eight sequenced donors were HCMV-seropositive and one was HCMV-seronegative. All eight donors whose samples were sequenced were randomly selected healthy volunteers, three of them men and five women. Sequencing of the libraries produced 2 x 150 bp reads on Illumina HiSeq 2000/2500, MiSeq or NextSeq. Findings and caveats that apply to the study as a whole: Those dominant clonotypes were again the most abundant among CD3+CD56-NKG2C+ cells in a few donors, at about 25-60.1%. Whether the expanded NKG2C-expressing T cell clones were specific for HCMV antigens was left unclear. For six donors, the dominant CD3+CD56+NKG2C+ clonotypes were among the top 10 CD8+ clonotypes and accounted for about 1.0-7.0% of CD8+ T cells.

A commercial ELISA kit detecting HCMV-specific IgG in serum was used to determine HCMV serostatus. Peripheral blood mononuclear cells were isolated from blood by Ficoll density gradient centrifugation. This sample was sequenced with an Illumina HiSeq 2000. TCR beta cDNA libraries were prepared using 5'RACE template switching, which introduced a universal primer site and unique molecular identifiers. cDNA synthesis was primed from the TCR beta constant segment and was followed by two successive PCR amplification steps. In the paper's pipeline: MIGEC was used to demultiplex reads and group the reads by UMI, and MiTCR was used to assemble and quantify clonotypes. To exclude erroneous sequences, any TCR cDNA sequence not supported by at least two reads was discarded. The tcR package was used for downstream repertoire analysis, and clonotypes were matched across fractions by CDR3 nucleotide sequence plus V segment. VDJmatch was used to annotate antigen specificity against VDJdb, with one amino acid substitution allowed in CDR3. Reads reprocessed by TCRdb are summarized as one entry per CDR3 protein sequence, and DNA is absent. TCRdb's processing, not the authors', yielded these V and J calls. This sample's table carries hundreds of thousands of distinct CDR3 sequences. About 4% of the sample rests with the top ten.

There are 16 amino acids in the CDR3, from cysteine to phenylalanine inclusive. No DNA sequence was recorded. CDR1 is given as SGHTA and CDR2 as FQGNSA, both from the germline V gene. Notes on this clonotype: The antigen this receptor binds is unknown.

The TCR was taken from a woman aged 18 to 69 in good health. The chain is encoded by TRBV7-2 joined to TRBJ1-5; the TRBD1 assignment by TCRdb is unverifiable without DNA. The sample taken for sequencing was blood T cells: a sorted CD56 or NKG2C T cell subset, CD4+ or CD8+ T cells, or bulk PBMC T cells (not recorded which). This receptor carries the CDR3 CASSLGLGHPPQPQHF.